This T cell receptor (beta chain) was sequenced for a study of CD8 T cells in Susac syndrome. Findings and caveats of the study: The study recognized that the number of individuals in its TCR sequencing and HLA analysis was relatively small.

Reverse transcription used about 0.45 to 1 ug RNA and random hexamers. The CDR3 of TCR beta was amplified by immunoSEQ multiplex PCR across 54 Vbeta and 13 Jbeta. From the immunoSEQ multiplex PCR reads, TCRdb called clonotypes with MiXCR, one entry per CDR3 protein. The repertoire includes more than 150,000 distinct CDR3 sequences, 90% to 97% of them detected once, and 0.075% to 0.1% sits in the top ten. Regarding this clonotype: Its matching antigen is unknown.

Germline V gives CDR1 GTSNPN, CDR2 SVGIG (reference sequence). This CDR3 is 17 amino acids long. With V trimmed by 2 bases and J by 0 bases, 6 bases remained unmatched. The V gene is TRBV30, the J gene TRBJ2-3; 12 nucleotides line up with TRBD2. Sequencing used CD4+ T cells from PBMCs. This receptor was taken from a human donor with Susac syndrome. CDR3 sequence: CAWSHASGGASTDTQYF. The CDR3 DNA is TGTGCCTGGAGTCATGCTAGCGGGGGGGCTAGCACAGATACGCAGTATTTT.